These 9 T cell receptor beta chains were all obtained from the same sample, sequenced in a study of blood T cell repertoires in COVID-19. Sequencing used immunoSEQ multiplex PCR; TCRdb keeps in-frame clones, though not all of them. The table lists 300,000 to 400,000 clones, 70% to 90% of them singletons. The sample was peripheral blood. These receptors were collected from a woman in her 30s with COVID-19, enrolled during active disease.

The CDR3 protein is CASSPAGEAYNEQFF. The CDR3 nucleotides are TGCGCCAGCAGCCCAGCGGGGGAAGCCTACAATGAGCAGTTCTTC. The chain combines TRBV10-1 with TRBJ2-1; 8 bases are a match to TRBD2. Germline V gene lookup returns CDR1 WNHNN and CDR2 SYGVQD (reference sequence). Unmatched junction bases numbered 6, after V lost 6 bases and J lost 2 bases. The CDR3 extends over 15 amino acids.

The genes are TRBV28 and TRBJ1-5; 9 nucleotides agree with TRBD1. With 6 bases clipped from V and 5 bases from J, the junction kept 5 bases outside the gene matches. The germline gives CDR1 MDHEN, CDR2 SYDVKM. The CDR3 contains 14 residues. The chain's CDR3 is CASRSGTGYQPQHF. The CDR3 coding sequence is TGTGCCAGCAGGTCCGGGACAGGGTATCAGCCCCAGCATTTT.

The J gene is TRBJ2-7, the V gene TRBV11-2; D call uncertain. The CDR3 has 14 residues. The ends were cut back, 4 bases at V and 3 bases at J, with 13 bases in the middle. CDR1 and CDR2 from the germline V gene are SGHAT and FQNNGV. In DNA form, the CDR3 reads TGTGCCAGCAGCTCTATCCGACGGAGCTACGAGCAGTACTTC. Its protein product is CASSSIRRSYEQYF.

The chain is built from TRBV7-9 and TRBJ1-1, with D possibly matching TRBD1 (5 bases). Germline CDR1 reads SEHNR; CDR2 reads FQNEAQ (reference sequence). The V gene lost 2 bases and the J gene lost 0 bases, with 22 bases spanning the gap. This CDR3 contains 19 residues. The CDR3 DNA reads as TGTGCCAGCAGCTTAAGGTTGGTACAGCGTGGGGCTTTGAACACTGAAGCTTTCTTT. It translates to CASSLRLVQRGALNTEAFF. Full variable domain (missing parts from reference TRBV7-9 and TRBJ1-1): DTGVSQNPRHKITKRGQNVTFRCDPISEHNRLYWYRQTLGQGPEFLTYFQNEAQLEKSRLLSDRFSAERPKGSFSTLEIQRTEQGDSAMYLCASSLRLVQRGALNTEAFFGQGTRLTVV.

The genes are TRBV27 and TRBJ1-6, with D unclear. The CDR3 has 13 amino acids. Trimming removed 5 bases at V and 7 bases at J, with 9 bases between. Germline loops: CDR1 MNHEY, CDR2 SMNVEV (reference sequence). The CDR3 DNA sequence: TGTGCCAGCAGTCCTACACAGAATTCACCCCTCCACTTT. This translates into CASSPTQNSPLHF.

V gene TRBV20-1 combines with J gene TRBJ2-5, with D possibly being TRBD2 (7 bases). Germline V CDR1 and CDR2: DFQATT, SNEGSKA (reference sequence). The CDR3 totals 16 residues. Trimming took 3 bases from V and 5 from J, leaving 22 bases between them. The CDR3 DNA reads as TGCAGTGCTAGTCCCGGTCTTTCGGGGGGCCGGGAGACCCAGTACTTC. Its translation is CSASPGLSGGRETQYF.

The chain carries TRBV29-1 and TRBJ1-4; TRBD1 is a possible D gene (5 bases). Germline CDR1 SQVTM, CDR2 ANQGSEA. V was trimmed by 4 bases and J by 5 bases, leaving 8 bases between them. The CDR3 contains 12 residues. The CDR3 protein is CSVGQPNEKLFF. DNA of the CDR3: TGCAGCGTTGGACAGCCAAATGAAAAACTGTTTTTT.

This chain joins TRBV13 and TRBJ1-1; 9 bases line up with TRBD1. The ends lost 4 bases at V and 5 bases at J; junction bases unmatched: 2. Germline lookup yields CDR1 PRHDT and CDR2 FYEKMQ (reference sequence). The CDR3 consists of 13 residues. The CDR3 region is CASSYDRGTEAFF. The DNA for the CDR3 is TGTGCCAGCAGCTATGACAGGGGGACTGAAGCTTTCTTT.

This sequence joins TRBV18 and TRBJ2-7; D possibly corresponds to TRBD2 (5 bases). Trimming took off 2 bases at V and 0 bases at J, with 17 bases between the two ends. Germline CDR1 and CDR2: KGHSH and LQKENI. This CDR3 is built from 17 residues. CDR3 protein: CASSPKPGTGDSYEQYF. The CDR3, as DNA: TGTGCCAGCTCACCAAAGCCGGGAACCGGGGACTCCTACGAGCAGTACTTC.